This is a list of T cell receptor beta chains from one sample in a study of T cell responses to AZD1222 COVID-19 vaccine. Here immunoSEQ multiplex PCR was the method, and the copy in TCRdb shows in-frame clones only, minus some. The sample shows 100,000 to 150,000 clones, around 87% of them seen only once. Material: peripheral blood, obtained on day 0 of AZD1222 vaccination. All receptors come from an adult in good health. The conserved cysteine and the conserved F or W are not part of the CDR3 here. A D gene is named only where the DNA matches it firmly.

j_gene | v_gene | d_gene | CDR3aa
TRBJ1-1 | TRBV7-9 | - | ASSSGVGDTEAF
TRBJ2-3 | TRBV13 | - | ASSSYSSSTDTQY
TRBJ1-1 | TRBV12-5 | - | ASGLVANPNTEAF
TRBJ2-6 | TRBV18 | - | ASSQPRGGSGANVLT
TRBJ2-7 | TRBV6-1 | TRBD2 | ASSAGTSGVKVYEQY
TRBJ2-7 | TRBV19 | - | ASSYAYEQY
TRBJ1-2 | TRBV5-6 | - | ASSFGGFGEGYGYT
TRBJ1-1 | TRBV6-5 | - | ASSRKNTEAF
TRBJ2-3 | TRBV4-2 | TRBD2 | ASSQDLLGLAGSRTQY
TRBJ1-1 | TRBV7-8 | - | ASSLGGGAEAF
TRBJ2-7 | TRBV10-1 | - | ASSERPQGNEQY
TRBJ1-1 | TRBV5-6 | TRBD1 | ASSPLGTASMETEAF
TRBJ2-7 | TRBV4-2 | TRBD2 | ASSHERTSGAMN
TRBJ2-1 | TRBV6-1 | - | ASSEVTDSYNEQF
TRBJ1-6 | TRBV6-5 | TRBD1 | ASSYAGTGDSPLH
TRBJ1-2 | TRBV3-1/TRBV3-2 | - | ASSQVDGSGYT
TRBJ1-1 | TRBV5-1 | - | ASSSNAGSDSAF
TRBJ1-1 | TRBV6-5 | - | ASSLRQENTEAF
TRBJ2-7 | TRBV5-4 | - | ASSSSGGRSYEQY
TRBJ1-1 | TRBV28 | - | AITDPGGVNTEAF
TRBJ1-5 | TRBV5-8 | TRBD1 | ASSLVKGQGNQPQH
TRBJ2-7 | TRBV7-8 | TRBD1 | ASSLARQGAYEQY
TRBJ2-1 | TRBV7-8 | - | ASSAQGVRGSSYNEQF
TRBJ1-6 | TRBV5-1 | - | ASSSDSYNSPLH
TRBJ1-6 | TRBV5-1 | TRBD1 | ASSLDGQGTTPLH
TRBJ2-1 | TRBV2 | TRBD2 | ASSPFLLAPSSYNEQF
TRBJ2-3 | TRBV30 | TRBD2 | GSGVGTDTQY
TRBJ2-2 | TRBV7-2 | - | ASSLDGVVRELF
TRBJ2-1 | TRBV28 | TRBD2 | ASSFGTSGYNEQF
TRBJ1-6 | TRBV10-2 | - | ASSEPGLNSPLH
TRBJ2-2 | TRBV7-2 | - | ASSPGRVTGELF
TRBJ2-5 | TRBV19 | - | ASSNTGLPETQY
TRBJ1-1 | TRBV7-9 | - | ASSLQAMNTEAF
TRBJ1-2 | TRBV28 | TRBD1 | ASSLKGAPNYGYT
TRBJ1-6 | TRBV5-6 | TRBD1 | ASSLVQGASYNSPLH
TRBJ1-1 | TRBV7-8 | - | ASSLRGTEAF
TRBJ2-5 | TRBV7-2 | - | ASSLQGMYQETQY
TRBJ1-3 | TRBV2 | TRBD1 | ASSGTGESTIY
TRBJ1-1 | TRBV10-2 | - | ASSEQGVNTEAF
TRBJ2-1 | TRBV9 | TRBD2 | ASSVAPSGSYNEQF
TRBJ1-2 | TRBV7-3 | TRBD1 | ASSQQGQGISNYGYT
TRBJ1-4 | TRBV19 | - | ASSARQGGREKLF
TRBJ2-2 | TRBV5-1 | - | ASSLGTSTGELF
TRBJ2-3 | TRBV3-1/TRBV3-2 | TRBD1 | ASSPRTGRDTQY
TRBJ1-2 | TRBV11-1 | - | ASSPAGAIGYT
TRBJ2-3 | TRBV5-8 | - | ASSSPAGGTDTQY
TRBJ2-7 | TRBV2 | - | ASRMDSPYEQY
TRBJ1-2 | TRBV2 | TRBD1 | ASRATGDGGYT
TRBJ2-7 | TRBV13 | TRBD2 | ASSGEGAYEQY
TRBJ2-1 | TRBV7-3 | - | ASSLTRESYNEQF
TRBJ1-2 | TRBV5-4 | - | ASSPIFRGGNYGYT
TRBJ2-2 | TRBV20-1 | TRBD1 | SASKGAGTGELF